Listed below are T cell receptor beta chains from one sample, sequenced in a study of Graves' ophthalmopathy and Graves' hyperthyroidism. Each CDR3 protein is one row after TCRdb ran MiXCR on the multiplex PCR reads. The sample yields about 370,000 distinct CDR3 sequences, about 18% seen once. The sequencing input was peripheral blood. These receptors were collected from a woman between 18 and 29 years old with Graves' ophthalmopathy. CDR3s leave out the opening cysteine and the closing phenylalanine or tryptophan. Not every row has a clone size; where given, it reads once, few, many or a size class.

v_gene,j_gene,abundance,CDR3aa
TRBV6-5,TRBJ1-5,many,ASSYSQYSNQPQH
TRBV29-1,TRBJ2-5,many,SVDPLLGSNQETQY
TRBV5-1,TRBJ1-1,many,ASSLARQGPTRTEAF
TRBV5-1,TRBJ2-2,.,ASSTGQKNTGELF
TRBV20-1,TRBJ2-7,many,SARAADRPTYEQY
TRBV4-3,TRBJ2-2,many,ASSPPGRQAMNTGELF
TRBV14,TRBJ1-2,.,ASSPRDRGLYGYT
TRBV12-3/TRBV12-4,TRBJ1-1,many,ASRSGVANTEAF
TRBV29-1,TRBJ2-5,.,SVEAGVLQETQY
TRBV9,TRBJ2-2,.,ASSVSPSGELF
TRBV4-3,TRBJ2-2,many,ASSQDLTRGGELF
TRBV12-3/TRBV12-4,TRBJ2-7,many,ASSLRTGSNHEQY
TRBV29-1,TRBJ2-3,many,SVEDTRADTQY
TRBV16,TRBJ1-2,.,ASSHTGGYGYT
TRBV29-1,TRBJ2-2,many,SAGTSGAPFGELF
TRBV6-2/TRBV6-3,TRBJ1-1,.,ASSYGPDENTEAF
TRBV28,TRBJ1-1,many,ASSLFRLRGTEAF
TRBV9,TRBJ1-6,many,ASSVGDTGSLRPLH
TRBV6-2/TRBV6-3,TRBJ1-5,many,ASRRDRNQPQH
TRBV11-2,TRBJ2-2,many,ASSLWRAAGELF
TRBV6-1,TRBJ2-4,many,ASSPQVGIAKNIQY
TRBV20-1,TRBJ2-7,many,SAGQSSSYEQY
TRBV6-5,TRBJ2-2,many,ASRLGLASTGELF
TRBV12-3/TRBV12-4,TRBJ1-1,many,ASSTRRFMNTEAF
TRBV28,TRBJ1-6,many,ASKGQDNSPLH
TRBV18,TRBJ2-7,many,ASSAASYEQY
TRBV20-1,TRBJ2-5,.,SARADTQETQY
TRBV4-2,TRBJ2-5,.,ASSQELAGGRFQETQY
TRBV2,TRBJ2-5,many,ASSEALGSAPGLGGETQY
TRBV11-1,TRBJ2-7,many,ASSLRFDYEQY
TRBV6-5,TRBJ1-1,many,ASSRNGNTEAF
TRBV13,TRBJ2-7,many,ASSFLAGDAYEQY
TRBV19,TRBJ1-5,many,ASSSQRTGIFQPQH
TRBV12-3/TRBV12-4,TRBJ2-7,many,ASRLRGQGALEQY
TRBV11-2,TRBJ1-4,many,ASSLLPGTNEKLF
TRBV28,TRBJ2-7,.,ASSPDRREQY